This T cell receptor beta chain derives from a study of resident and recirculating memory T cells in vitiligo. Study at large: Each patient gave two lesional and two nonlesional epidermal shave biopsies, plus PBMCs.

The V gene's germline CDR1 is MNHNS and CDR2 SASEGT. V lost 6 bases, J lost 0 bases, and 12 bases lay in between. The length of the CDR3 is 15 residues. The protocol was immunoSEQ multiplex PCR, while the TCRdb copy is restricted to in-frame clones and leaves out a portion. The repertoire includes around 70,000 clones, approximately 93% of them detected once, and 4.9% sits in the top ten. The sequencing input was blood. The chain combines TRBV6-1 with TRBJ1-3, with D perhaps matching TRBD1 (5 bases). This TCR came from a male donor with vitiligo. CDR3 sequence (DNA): TGTGCCAGCAGCGATCACAGGCACTCTGGAAACACCATATATTTT. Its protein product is CASSDHRHSGNTIYF.